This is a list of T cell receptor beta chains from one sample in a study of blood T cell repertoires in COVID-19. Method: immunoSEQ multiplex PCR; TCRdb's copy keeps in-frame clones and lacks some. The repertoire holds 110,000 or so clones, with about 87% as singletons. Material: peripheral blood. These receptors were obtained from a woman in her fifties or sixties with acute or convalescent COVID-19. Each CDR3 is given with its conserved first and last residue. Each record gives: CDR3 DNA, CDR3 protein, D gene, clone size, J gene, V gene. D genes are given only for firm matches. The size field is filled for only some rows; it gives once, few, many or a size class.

cdr3_nt: TGTGCCACCAAGGACACTTTGAAGGAAAAACTGTTTTTT; cdr3_aa: CATKDTLKEKLFF; d_call: NA; clone_size: NA; j_call: TRBJ1-4; v_call: TRBV24-1
cdr3_nt: TGTGCCAGCAGCCACAGGACAGGGGGATATGGAAACACCATATATTTT; cdr3_aa: CASSHRTGGYGNTIYF; d_call: TRBD1; clone_size: once; j_call: TRBJ1-3; v_call: TRBV3-1/TRBV3-2
cdr3_nt: TGTGCCAGCAGGCGCAACTCTGGAAACACCATATATTTT; cdr3_aa: CASRRNSGNTIYF; d_call: NA; clone_size: NA; j_call: TRBJ1-3; v_call: TRBV12-3/TRBV12-4
cdr3_nt: TGTGCCAGCAGTGGGGACAGGGGTCAGCCCCAGCATTTT; cdr3_aa: CASSGDRGQPQHF; d_call: TRBD1; clone_size: NA; j_call: TRBJ1-5; v_call: TRBV12-3/TRBV12-4
cdr3_nt: TGTGCCAGCAGCCAAGAAGTGGGGCATGGCTACACCTTC; cdr3_aa: CASSQEVGHGYTF; d_call: NA; clone_size: NA; j_call: TRBJ1-2; v_call: TRBV14
cdr3_nt: TGTGCCAGTAGTAGGGGACAGAACTACTACGAGCAGTACTTC; cdr3_aa: CASSRGQNYYEQYF; d_call: TRBD1; clone_size: NA; j_call: TRBJ2-7; v_call: TRBV19
cdr3_nt: TGTGCCAGCAGCTTAGTGGGAGGAGGGAGCACTGAAGCTTTCTTT; cdr3_aa: CASSLVGGGSTEAFF; d_call: NA; clone_size: once; j_call: TRBJ1-1; v_call: TRBV7-2
cdr3_nt: TGTGCCAGCAGCTCGACCAGGGAATACGCTGAAGCTTTCTTT; cdr3_aa: CASSSTREYAEAFF; d_call: NA; clone_size: once; j_call: TRBJ1-1; v_call: TRBV7-9
cdr3_nt: TGCGCCAGCAGCCAAGGTCGGACAGGCAATTCACCCCTCCACTTT; cdr3_aa: CASSQGRTGNSPLHF; d_call: TRBD1; clone_size: NA; j_call: TRBJ1-6; v_call: TRBV4-3
cdr3_nt: TGTGCCAGCAGCTTTACGGGAGAAGATACGCAGTATTTT; cdr3_aa: CASSFTGEDTQYF; d_call: NA; clone_size: NA; j_call: TRBJ2-3; v_call: TRBV7-9
cdr3_nt: TGCGCCAGCAGCCAAGAAGGACACGCTGAAGCTTTCTTT; cdr3_aa: CASSQEGHAEAFF; d_call: NA; clone_size: NA; j_call: TRBJ1-1; v_call: TRBV4-1
cdr3_nt: TGTGCCAGCAGCACACGGTCAGCGGGGCGGACCAAAGAGACCCAGTACTTC; cdr3_aa: CASSTRSAGRTKETQYF; d_call: TRBD2; clone_size: NA; j_call: TRBJ2-5; v_call: TRBV7-9
cdr3_nt: TGTGCCAGCAGTTTATTTACAGGGAGCTCCGAGCAGTACTTC; cdr3_aa: CASSLFTGSSEQYF; d_call: NA; clone_size: NA; j_call: TRBJ2-7; v_call: TRBV28
cdr3_nt: TGTGCCGCCAGGACAGGGGTACATGGCTACACCTTC; cdr3_aa: CAARTGVHGYTF; d_call: TRBD1; clone_size: NA; j_call: TRBJ1-2; v_call: TRBV2
cdr3_nt: TGTGCCAGCGGGCAGGGGGAAGGTAATCAGCCCCAGCATTTT; cdr3_aa: CASGQGEGNQPQHF; d_call: TRBD1; clone_size: NA; j_call: TRBJ1-5; v_call: TRBV7-2
cdr3_nt: TGTGCCAGCAGCCCCGGGACAGCGACTGCGCCCCAGCATTTT; cdr3_aa: CASSPGTATAPQHF; d_call: TRBD1; clone_size: NA; j_call: TRBJ1-5; v_call: TRBV7-2
cdr3_nt: TGTGCCAGCAGCAGAATCACAGGGGAGACTGAAGCTTTCTTT; cdr3_aa: CASSRITGETEAFF; d_call: TRBD1; clone_size: NA; j_call: TRBJ1-1; v_call: TRBV6-5
cdr3_nt: TGTGCCAGCAGCTCAGGGGGCTTAACTGAAGCTTTCTTT; cdr3_aa: CASSSGGLTEAFF; d_call: TRBD1; clone_size: NA; j_call: TRBJ1-1; v_call: TRBV7-9
cdr3_nt: TGTGCCAGCAGTCCCCCCGCACAGGGGGCCCGCTATGGCTACACCTTC; cdr3_aa: CASSPPAQGARYGYTF; d_call: TRBD1; clone_size: NA; j_call: TRBJ1-2; v_call: TRBV28
cdr3_nt: TGTGCCAGCGAAGGTGATACGGGTAACACCGGGGAGCTGTTTTTT; cdr3_aa: CASEGDTGNTGELFF; d_call: NA; clone_size: NA; j_call: TRBJ2-2; v_call: TRBV6-5
cdr3_nt: TGTGCCAGCAGCTTGGTCCTCACAGGGGTGGGTAATTCACCCCTCCACTTT; cdr3_aa: CASSLVLTGVGNSPLHF; d_call: TRBD1; clone_size: NA; j_call: TRBJ1-6; v_call: TRBV5-8
cdr3_nt: TGTGCCAGCAGTTACGGAGGGGGCAGTCAGGCGGCTTTCTTT; cdr3_aa: CASSYGGGSQAAFF; d_call: TRBD1; clone_size: NA; j_call: TRBJ1-1; v_call: TRBV6-6
cdr3_nt: TGTGCCAGCAGTCAAATAGGGACAGGGTCAGGGGGGGAAGCTTTCTTT; cdr3_aa: CASSQIGTGSGGEAFF; d_call: TRBD1; clone_size: NA; j_call: TRBJ1-1; v_call: TRBV28
cdr3_nt: TGTGCCTGGAAAAGGAGCGGGAACTCCTACAATGAGCAGTTCTTC; cdr3_aa: CAWKRSGNSYNEQFF; d_call: TRBD2; clone_size: NA; j_call: TRBJ2-1; v_call: TRBV30
cdr3_nt: TGTGCCAGCAGCTTACCAGGCCCCTATGGCTACACCTTC; cdr3_aa: CASSLPGPYGYTF; d_call: NA; clone_size: NA; j_call: TRBJ1-2; v_call: TRBV5-4
cdr3_nt: TGTGCCAGCAGTTACTCGGGAGGCAATTCACCCCTCCACTTT; cdr3_aa: CASSYSGGNSPLHF; d_call: NA; clone_size: NA; j_call: TRBJ1-6; v_call: TRBV6-5
cdr3_nt: TGTGCCAGCAGCCCAGGGACATCTGGGGGCTACACCTTC; cdr3_aa: CASSPGTSGGYTF; d_call: NA; clone_size: NA; j_call: TRBJ1-2; v_call: TRBV11-2
cdr3_nt: TGTGCCATCAGTGATATAGTCGTGTCAGGAGGCGAGCAGTACTTC; cdr3_aa: CAISDIVVSGGEQYF; d_call: NA; clone_size: NA; j_call: TRBJ2-7; v_call: TRBV10-3
cdr3_nt: TGCAGCGTTGAGACAGGGGGATCCTACGAGCAGTACTTC; cdr3_aa: CSVETGGSYEQYF; d_call: TRBD1; clone_size: NA; j_call: TRBJ2-7; v_call: TRBV29-1